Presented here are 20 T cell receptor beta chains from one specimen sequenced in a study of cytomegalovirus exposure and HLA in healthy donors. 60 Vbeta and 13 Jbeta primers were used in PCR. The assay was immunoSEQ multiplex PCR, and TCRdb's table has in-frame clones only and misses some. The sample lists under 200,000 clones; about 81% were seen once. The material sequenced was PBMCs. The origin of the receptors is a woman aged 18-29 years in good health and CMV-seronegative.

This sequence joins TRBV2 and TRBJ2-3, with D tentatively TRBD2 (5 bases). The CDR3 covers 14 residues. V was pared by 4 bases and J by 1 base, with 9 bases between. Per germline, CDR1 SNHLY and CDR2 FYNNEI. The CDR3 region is CASSGRGGTDTQYF. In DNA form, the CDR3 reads TGTGCCAGCAGTGGTCGGGGTGGCACAGATACGCAGTATTTT.

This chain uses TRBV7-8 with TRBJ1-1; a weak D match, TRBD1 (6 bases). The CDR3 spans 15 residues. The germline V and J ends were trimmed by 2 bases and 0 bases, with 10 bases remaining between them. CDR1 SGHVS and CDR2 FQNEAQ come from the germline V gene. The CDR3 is CASSLSTGLNTEAFF. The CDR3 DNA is TGTGCCAGCAGCTTATCGACAGGATTGAACACTGAAGCTTTCTTT.

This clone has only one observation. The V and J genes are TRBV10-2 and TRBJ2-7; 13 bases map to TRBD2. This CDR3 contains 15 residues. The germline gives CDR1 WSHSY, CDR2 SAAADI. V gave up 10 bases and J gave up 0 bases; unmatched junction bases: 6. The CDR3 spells CATGTSGDGSYEQYF. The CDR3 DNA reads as TGCGCCACCGGGACTAGCGGGGACGGCTCCTACGAGCAGTACTTC.

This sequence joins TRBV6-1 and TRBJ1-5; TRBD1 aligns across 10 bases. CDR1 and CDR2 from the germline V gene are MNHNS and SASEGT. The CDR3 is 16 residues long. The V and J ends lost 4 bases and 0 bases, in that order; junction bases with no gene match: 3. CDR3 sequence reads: CASSGQGAHSNQPQHF. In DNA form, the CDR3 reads TGTGCCAGCAGTGGACAGGGGGCTCATAGCAATCAGCCCCAGCATTTT.

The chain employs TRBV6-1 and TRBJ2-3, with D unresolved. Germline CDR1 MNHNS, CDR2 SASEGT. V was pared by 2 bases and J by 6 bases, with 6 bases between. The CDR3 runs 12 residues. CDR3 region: CASSEFLDTQYF. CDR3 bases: TGTGCCAGCAGTGAATTTCTGGATACGCAGTATTTT.

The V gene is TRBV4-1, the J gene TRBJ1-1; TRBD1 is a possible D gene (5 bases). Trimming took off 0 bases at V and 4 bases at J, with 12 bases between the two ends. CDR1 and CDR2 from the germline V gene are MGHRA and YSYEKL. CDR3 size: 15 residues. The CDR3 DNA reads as TGCGCCAGCAGCCAAGATTGGGGGGGATTCACTGAAGCTTTCTTT. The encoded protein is CASSQDWGGFTEAFF.

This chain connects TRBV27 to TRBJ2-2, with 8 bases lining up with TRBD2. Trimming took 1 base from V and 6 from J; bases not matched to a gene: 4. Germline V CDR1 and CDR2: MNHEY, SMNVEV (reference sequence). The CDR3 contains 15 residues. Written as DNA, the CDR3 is TGTGCCAGCAGTTTATTTAGCGGGAAGGCCGGGGAGCTGTTTTTT. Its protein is CASSLFSGKAGELFF.

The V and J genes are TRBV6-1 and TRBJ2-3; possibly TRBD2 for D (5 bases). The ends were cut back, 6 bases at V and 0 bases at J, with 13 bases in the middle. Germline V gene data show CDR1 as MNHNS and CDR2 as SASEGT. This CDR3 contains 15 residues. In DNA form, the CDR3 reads TGTGCCAGCAGGGCCTCCACGGGGAGCACAGATACGCAGTATTTT. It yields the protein CASRASTGSTDTQYF.

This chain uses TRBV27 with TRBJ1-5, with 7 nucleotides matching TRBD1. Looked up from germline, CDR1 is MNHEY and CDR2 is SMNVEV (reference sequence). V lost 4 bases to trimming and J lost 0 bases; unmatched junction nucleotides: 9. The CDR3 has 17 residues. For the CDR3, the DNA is TGTGCCAGCAGTTCGATGTTACAGGGGAATAGCAATCAGCCCCAGCATTTT. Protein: CASSSMLQGNSNQPQHF.

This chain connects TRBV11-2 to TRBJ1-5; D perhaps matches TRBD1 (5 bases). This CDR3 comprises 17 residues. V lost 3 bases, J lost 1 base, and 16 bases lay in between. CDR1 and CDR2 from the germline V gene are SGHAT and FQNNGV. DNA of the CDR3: TGTGCCAGCAGCTTGGCGGGCAGCGGGACGAGCAATCAGCCCCAGCATTTT. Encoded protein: CASSLAGSGTSNQPQHF.

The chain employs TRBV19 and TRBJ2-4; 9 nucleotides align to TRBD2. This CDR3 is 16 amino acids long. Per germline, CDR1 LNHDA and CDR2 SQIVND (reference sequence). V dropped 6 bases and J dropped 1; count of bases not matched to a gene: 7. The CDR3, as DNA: TGTGCCAGTAGGAGCGGGGGGCGTGGGGCCAAAAACATTCAGTACTTC. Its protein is CASRSGGRGAKNIQYF.

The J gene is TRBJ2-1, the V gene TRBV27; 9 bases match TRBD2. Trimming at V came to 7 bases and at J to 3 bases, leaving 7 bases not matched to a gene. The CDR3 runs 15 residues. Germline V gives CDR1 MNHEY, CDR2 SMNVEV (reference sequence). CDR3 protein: CASTLEAGGYNEQFF. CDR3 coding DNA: TGTGCCAGCACCCTGGAAGCGGGAGGCTACAATGAGCAGTTCTTC.

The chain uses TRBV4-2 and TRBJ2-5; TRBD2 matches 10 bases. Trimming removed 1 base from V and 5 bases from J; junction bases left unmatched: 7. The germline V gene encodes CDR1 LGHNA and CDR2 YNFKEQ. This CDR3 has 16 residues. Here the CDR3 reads CASSQGISGRIETQYF. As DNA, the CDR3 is TGTGCCAGCAGCCAAGGGATTAGCGGGAGGATTGAGACCCAGTACTTC.

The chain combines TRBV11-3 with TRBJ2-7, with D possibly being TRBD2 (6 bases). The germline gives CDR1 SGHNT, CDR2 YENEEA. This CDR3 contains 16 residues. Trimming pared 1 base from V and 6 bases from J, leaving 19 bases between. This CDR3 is CASSLGSPGEKSEQYF. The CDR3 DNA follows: TGTGCCAGCAGCTTAGGTTCCCCGGGGGAGAAGAGCGAGCAGTACTTC.

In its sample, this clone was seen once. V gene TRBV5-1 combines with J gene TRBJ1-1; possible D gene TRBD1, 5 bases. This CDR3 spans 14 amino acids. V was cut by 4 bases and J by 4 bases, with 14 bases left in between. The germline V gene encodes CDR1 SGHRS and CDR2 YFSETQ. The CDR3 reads CASSRDRGGTEAFF. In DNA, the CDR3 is TGCGCCAGCAGCAGGGACCGGGGGGGCACTGAAGCTTTCTTT.

Written as DNA, the CDR3 is TGTGCCAGCAGGTCCGGGACAATGCGACTGTTTTTT. Its protein is CASRSGTMRLFF. V gene TRBV28 combines with J gene TRBJ1-4; D is possibly TRBD1 (6 bases). The CDR3 consists of 12 residues. Germline CDR1 and CDR2: MDHEN and SYDVKM. V shed 6 bases and J shed 13 bases, with 15 bases lying between them.

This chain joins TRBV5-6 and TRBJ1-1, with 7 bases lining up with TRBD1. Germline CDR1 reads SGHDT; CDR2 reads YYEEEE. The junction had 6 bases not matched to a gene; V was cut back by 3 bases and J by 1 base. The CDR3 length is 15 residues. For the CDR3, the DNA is TGTGCCAGCAGCTCAACCGGGACAGCGAACACTGAAGCTTTCTTT. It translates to CASSSTGTANTEAFF.

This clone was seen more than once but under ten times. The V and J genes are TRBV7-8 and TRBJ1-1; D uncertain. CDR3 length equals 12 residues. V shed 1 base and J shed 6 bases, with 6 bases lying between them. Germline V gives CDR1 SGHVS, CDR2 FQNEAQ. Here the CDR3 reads CASSLVVAEAFF. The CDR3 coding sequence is TGTGCCAGCAGCTTAGTAGTCGCTGAAGCTTTCTTT. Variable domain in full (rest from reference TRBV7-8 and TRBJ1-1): GAGVSQSPRYKVAKRGQDVALRCDPISGHVSLFWYQQALGQGPEFLTYFQNEAQLDKSGLPSDRFFAERPEGSVSTLKIQRTQQEDSAVYLCASSLVVAEAFFGQGTRLTVV.

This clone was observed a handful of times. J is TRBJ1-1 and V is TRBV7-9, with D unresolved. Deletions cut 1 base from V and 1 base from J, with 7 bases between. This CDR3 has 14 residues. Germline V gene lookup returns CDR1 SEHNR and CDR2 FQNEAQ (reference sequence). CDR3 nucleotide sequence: TGTGCCAGCAGCTTAGGCAGAACGAACACTGAAGCTTTCTTT. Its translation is CASSLGRTNTEAFF. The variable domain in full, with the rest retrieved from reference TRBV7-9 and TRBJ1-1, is DTGVSQNPRHKITKRGQNVTFRCDPISEHNRLYWYRQTLGQGPEFLTYFQNEAQLEKSRLLSDRFSAERPKGSFSTLEIQRTEQGDSAMYLCASSLGRTNTEAFFGQGTRLTVV.

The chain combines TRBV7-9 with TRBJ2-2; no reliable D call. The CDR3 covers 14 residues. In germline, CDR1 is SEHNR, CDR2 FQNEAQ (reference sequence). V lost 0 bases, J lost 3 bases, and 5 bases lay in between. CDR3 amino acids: CASSLARDTGELFF. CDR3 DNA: TGTGCCAGCAGCTTAGCGCGAGACACCGGGGAGCTGTTTTTT.